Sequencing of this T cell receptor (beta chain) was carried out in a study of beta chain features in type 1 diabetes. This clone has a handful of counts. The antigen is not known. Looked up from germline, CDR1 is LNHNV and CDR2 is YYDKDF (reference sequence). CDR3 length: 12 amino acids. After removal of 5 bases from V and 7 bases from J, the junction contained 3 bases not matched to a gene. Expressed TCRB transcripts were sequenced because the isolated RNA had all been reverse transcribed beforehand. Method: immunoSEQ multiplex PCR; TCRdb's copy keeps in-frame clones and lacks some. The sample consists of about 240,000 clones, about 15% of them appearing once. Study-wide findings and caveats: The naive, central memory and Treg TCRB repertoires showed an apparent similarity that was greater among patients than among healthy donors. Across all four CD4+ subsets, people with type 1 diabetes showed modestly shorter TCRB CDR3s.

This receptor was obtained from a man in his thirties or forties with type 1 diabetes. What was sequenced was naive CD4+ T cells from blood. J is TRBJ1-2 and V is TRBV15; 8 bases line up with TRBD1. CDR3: CATSGQGSGYTF. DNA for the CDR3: TGTGCCACCAGCGGACAGGGCTCTGGCTACACCTTC.